This T cell receptor beta chain was recovered during a study of blood T cell repertoires in COVID-19. About the study: In each case, the material was cDNA or gDNA derived from T cells, B-cell-depleted T cells, or PBMCs.

In the original processing: Reference gene primer amplification in the assay estimated nucleated cell counts. Clones were sequenced by immunoSEQ multiplex PCR, and TCRdb holds only the in-frame ones, with some missing. V and J calls and clone size are given by that table; D and trimming were obtained from the DNA. Of 240,000 or so clones in the sample, more than 75% were seen once. The CDR3 contains 13 residues. Germline assignment: CDR1 LNHDA and CDR2 SQIVND (reference sequence). The V end was cut by 3 bases, the J end by 3 bases, with 8 bases between. The specimen was peripheral blood. V is TRBV19 and J is TRBJ1-1; weak D call: TRBD1 (6 bases). The receptor comes from a man older than 75 with acute or convalescent COVID-19. CDR3 region: CASSIQGYTEAFF. CDR3 DNA: TGTGCCAGTAGTATTCAGGGGTACACTGAAGCTTTCTTT.